The subject of this entry is one T cell receptor beta chain. Its antigen is still unknown. The CDR3 is 13 residues long. Germline CDR1 SGHTA, CDR2 FQGTGA. TCRdb re-called the 5' RACE reads; every CDR3 protein appears as one record, without DNA. The table for this sample gives roughly 450,000 distinct CDR3 sequences. The sample originates from a study of T cells expressing NK-cell markers. The study's findings and limits: Topping the CD3+CD56-NKG2C+ fraction as well were these clonotypes, in four donors.

V and J are TRBV7-3 and TRBJ2-3; absent DNA, TCRdb's TRBD1 call cannot be checked. This receptor was obtained from a woman aged 45-59 years in good health. Sequencing input: blood T cells: a sorted CD56 or NKG2C T cell subset, CD4+ or CD8+ T cells, or bulk PBMC T cells (not recorded which). CDR3 residues: CASSNTGLDTQYF. The full variable domain, its missing parts supplied by reference TRBV7-3 and TRBJ2-3, is GAGVSQTPSNKVTEKGKYVELRCDPISGHTALYWYRQSLGQGPEFLIYFQGTGAADDSGLPNDRFFAVRPEGSVSTLKIQRTERGDSAVYLCASSNTGLDTQYFGPGTRLTVL.